The subject of this entry is one T cell receptor beta chain. Germline CDR1 KGHDR, CDR2 SFDVKD. CDR3 length equals 14 residues. Trimming left V 2 bases short and J 0 bases short, with 7 bases between. This entry belongs to a study of glioma-infiltrating T cells. TCR alpha and beta CDR3 regions were amplified from RNA using iRepertoire nested multiplex PCR. Using its own MiXCR run on the multiplex PCR reads, TCRdb lists one record per CDR3 protein. This table holds about 380,000 distinct CDR3 sequences, 41% found once. This TCR derives from a human donor with low-grade glioma or glioblastoma, undergoing nonglioma brain surgery, or in good health (not recorded which). The chain links TRBV24-1 to TRBJ2-7, with D possibly TRBD2 on 5 matching bases. The sample was glioma tissue, nonneoplastic brain tissue, or PBMCs (not recorded which). DNA for the CDR3: TGTGCCACCAGTGATTGGGAGAACTCCTACGAGCAGTACTTC. It is translated as CATSDWENSYEQYF.